Listed here are 25 T cell receptor beta chains from one sample, sequenced in a study of T cell responses to AZD1222 COVID-19 vaccine. Profiled with immunoSEQ multiplex PCR; TCRdb holds only in-frame clones, not every one. This sample has around 95,000 clones, with around 87% found just once. Material: peripheral blood, obtained on day 0 of AZD1222 vaccination. The receptor set was obtained from an adult in good health.

The rearrangement uses TRBV5-1 and TRBJ1-3; no firm D call. Germline lookup yields CDR1 SGHRS and CDR2 YFSETQ. The V end lost 1 base, the J end lost 5 bases, and 13 bases lay between the germline ends. The CDR3 length is 15 residues. The CDR3: CASSLLADWRNTIYF. The CDR3 coding sequence is TGCGCCAGCAGCTTGCTTGCGGATTGGAGAAACACCATATATTTT.

V gene TRBV6-5 combines with J gene TRBJ1-2; the D is unclear. Per germline, CDR1 MNHEY and CDR2 SVGAGI. The CDR3 spans 15 residues. Deletions cut 2 bases from V and 5 bases from J, with 15 bases between. DNA of the CDR3: TGTGCCAGCAGTTACAGCGCATCCACGGGATATGGCTACACCTTC. Protein product: CASSYSASTGYGYTF.

This clone is a singleton in its sample. This chain uses TRBV6-4 with TRBJ1-2; D call uncertain. The germline V gene encodes CDR1 MRHNA and CDR2 SNTAGT. V was clipped by 4 bases and J by 0 bases, with 6 bases between them. The CDR3 is 13 residues long. CDR3 loop: CASSVDPNYGYTF. The CDR3 DNA follows: TGTGCCAGCAGTGTTGACCCTAACTATGGCTACACCTTC.

The chain is built from TRBV4-1 and TRBJ1-4; D ambiguous. The germline CDR1 and CDR2 sequences are MGHRA and YSYEKL. The CDR3 runs 14 residues. Deletions cut 0 bases from V and 7 bases from J, with 9 bases between. CDR3 nucleotides: TGCGCCAGCAGCCAAGACGAGGGCTCTGAAAAACTGTTTTTT. Translating it yields CASSQDEGSEKLFF.

The chain uses TRBV7-9 and TRBJ2-1, with TRBD2 matching 7 bases. The germline CDR1 and CDR2 sequences are SEHNR and FQNEAQ (reference sequence). CDR3 size: 17 residues. Trimming cost V 5 bases and J 1 base; bases outside gene matches: 11. The CDR3 loop is CASSPNPSGHSYNEQFF. In nucleotides, the CDR3 is TGTGCCAGCAGCCCCAATCCTAGCGGCCATTCCTACAATGAGCAGTTCTTC. The whole variable domain, remainder taken from reference TRBV7-9 and TRBJ2-1, is DTGVSQNPRHKITKRGQNVTFRCDPISEHNRLYWYRQTLGQGPEFLTYFQNEAQLEKSRLLSDRFSAERPKGSFSTLEIQRTEQGDSAMYLCASSPNPSGHSYNEQFFGPGTRLTVL.

The chain uses TRBV6-5 and TRBJ2-1; TRBD1 might be the D (5 bases). The CDR3 is made up of 14 amino acids. The V end was cut by 2 bases, the J end by 5 bases, with 10 bases between. Germline CDR1 reads MNHEY; CDR2 reads SVGAGI. The CDR3 reads CASSYRWGHNEQFF. In DNA, the CDR3 is TGTGCCAGCAGTTACAGGTGGGGCCACAATGAGCAGTTCTTC.

The J gene is TRBJ1-4, the V gene TRBV3-1 (or the pseudogene TRBV3-2), with TRBD1 matching over 8 bases. CDR3 length: 15 amino acids. CDR1 is LGHDT, CDR2 YNNKEL, per germline (reference sequence). J was trimmed by 4 bases and V by 4 bases; bases with no gene match: 5. This chain's CDR3 is CASSLMTGDNEKLFF. The DNA of the CDR3 is TGTGCCAGCAGCCTAATGACAGGGGATAATGAAAAACTGTTTTTT.

The J gene is TRBJ2-7, the V gene TRBV19; D assignment may be TRBD1 or TRBD2 (6 bases each). CDR1 is LNHDA and CDR2 is SQIVND in the germline V gene (reference sequence). The V and J ends lost 1 base and 1 base respectively, with 11 bases between them. The CDR3 loop spans 15 amino acids. Here the CDR3 reads CASSIARGQSYEQYF. CDR3 DNA sequence: TGTGCCAGTAGTATAGCACGGGGGCAATCCTACGAGCAGTACTTC.

This chain joins TRBV27 and TRBJ2-6; D is possibly TRBD1 or TRBD2 (7 bases each). V was pared by 3 bases and J by 0 bases, with 12 bases between. The CDR3 sequence is 17 residues long. The germline CDR1 and CDR2 sequences are MNHEY and SMNVEV (reference sequence). The CDR3 region has the DNA TGTGCCAGCAGTTTCGGCAGGGGGGGCTCTGGGGCCAACGTCCTGACTTTC. It is translated as CASSFGRGGSGANVLTF.

V usage is TRBV7-9 and J usage is TRBJ2-1, with 8 bases aligning to TRBD2. The trim removed 5 bases at V and 3 bases at J, leaving 9 bases unmatched. Germline-derived CDR1 and CDR2 are SEHNR and FQNEAQ (reference sequence). The CDR3 sequence is 16 residues long. CDR3 bases: TGTGCCAGCAGCCACAGCGGGGGCCCAAGCTACAATGAGCAGTTCTTC. This sequence encodes CASSHSGGPSYNEQFF. Full variable domain (missing parts from reference TRBV7-9 and TRBJ2-1): DTGVSQNPRHKITKRGQNVTFRCDPISEHNRLYWYRQTLGQGPEFLTYFQNEAQLEKSRLLSDRFSAERPKGSFSTLEIQRTEQGDSAMYLCASSHSGGPSYNEQFFGPGTRLTVL.

The CDR3 region is CASSLSRYEQYF. The CDR3, as DNA: TGTGCCAGCAGTTTATCCAGGTACGAGCAGTACTTC. The V call is TRBV28, the J call TRBJ2-7; D gene ambiguous. CDR3 length equals 12 residues. CDR1 is MDHEN and CDR2 is SYDVKM in the germline V gene. V gave up 1 base and J gave up 4 bases, with 5 bases separating them.

This clone appeared a few times. The gene calls are TRBV4-1 and TRBJ1-1, with D unclear. From germline, CDR1 is MGHRA and CDR2 YSYEKL. V was clipped by 4 bases and J by 1 base, with 10 bases between them. The CDR3 contains 14 residues. CDR3 DNA sequence: TGCGCCAGCAGCCGAGACCTTGGGAACACTGAAGCTTTCTTT. Amino acids: CASSRDLGNTEAFF.

This clone was observed a single time. The CDR3 loop is CATSRGYRDLYEQYF. In DNA form, the CDR3 reads TGTGCCACCAGCAGAGGGTACAGGGATCTCTACGAGCAGTACTTC. V gene TRBV15 combines with J gene TRBJ2-7; perhaps TRBD1 as D (6 bases). The V end was cut by 1 base, the J end by 3 bases, with 13 bases between. Germline loops: CDR1 LNHNV, CDR2 YYDKDF (reference sequence). CDR3 length: 15 amino acids.

This clone rates as medium-sized. This specimen includes other DNA sequences encoding the same CDR3. The chain couples TRBV5-1 to TRBJ2-2; 9 bases are shared with TRBD1. Unmatched junction bases numbered 2, after V lost 4 bases and J lost 4 bases. The CDR3 spans 14 residues. CDR1 SGHRS and CDR2 YFSETQ come from the germline V gene. For the CDR3, the DNA is TGCGCCAGCAGCCCGGGACAGGGCACCGGGGAGCTGTTTTTT. Protein product: CASSPGQGTGELFF.

This clone was recorded only once. J is TRBJ2-7 and V is TRBV7-8; either TRBD1 or TRBD2 may supply D (6 bases each). This CDR3 is 17 amino acids long. The germline V gene encodes CDR1 SGHVS and CDR2 FQNEAQ. Trimming pared 3 bases from V and 3 bases from J, leaving 21 bases between. In DNA form, the CDR3 reads TGTGCCAGCAGCTTTTCCGGGATGAAGGGGGACTTCTACGAGCAGTACTTC. The encoded protein is CASSFSGMKGDFYEQYF.

The chain employs TRBV28 and TRBJ1-4, with D perhaps matching TRBD1 (6 bases). CDR1 MDHEN and CDR2 SYDVKM come from the germline V gene. Between the trimmed V and J ends, which lost 2 bases and 7 bases, there was a span of 11 bases. This CDR3 region has 14 residues. The CDR3 nucleotides read TGTGCCAGCAGTTTAGGGCAGGGGTTTGAAAAACTGTTTTTT. Protein product: CASSLGQGFEKLFF.

The chain combines TRBV10-2 with TRBJ2-7, with 8 nucleotides matching TRBD1. This CDR3 spans 13 amino acids. Per the germline V gene, CDR1 is WSHSY and CDR2 is SAAADI. Trimming cost V 4 bases and J 7 bases; bases outside gene matches: 6. The CDR3 here is CASSVTGEGEQYF. The CDR3 DNA is TGCGCCAGCAGTGTGACAGGGGAAGGAGAGCAGTACTTC.

The chain has TRBV3-1 (or the pseudogene TRBV3-2) and TRBJ1-5; TRBD1 agrees at 8 bases. Germline CDR1 LGHDT, CDR2 YNNKEL (reference sequence). The CDR3 consists of 15 residues. The J segment lost 7 bases and the V segment lost 3 bases, leaving 8 bases of the junction unmatched. The CDR3 coding sequence is TGTGCCAGCAGCCAGGGTCAGGGGGCAGGGCAGCCCCAGCATTTT. The encoded protein is CASSQGQGAGQPQHF.

The chain employs TRBV11-2 and TRBJ1-1; D possibly corresponds to TRBD1 (6 bases). The germline V gene has CDR1 SGHAT and CDR2 FQNNGV. Trimming left V 6 bases short and J 7 bases short, with 12 bases between. There are 12 residues in the CDR3. The CDR3 region is CASSLRGNEAFF. The CDR3 DNA is TGTGCCAGCAGTCTCAGGGGAAATGAAGCTTTCTTT.

The chain uses TRBV19 and TRBJ1-1, with D unresolved. V was cut by 3 bases and J by 0 bases, with 8 bases left in between. The germline V gene has CDR1 LNHDA and CDR2 SQIVND (reference sequence). CDR3 length: 14 amino acids. CDR3 nucleotide sequence: TGTGCCAGTAGTATTTCCCTTATGAACACTGAAGCTTTCTTT. This gives the protein CASSISLMNTEAFF.

The chain has TRBV6-2 or TRBV6-3 and TRBJ2-5; TRBD2 agrees at 9 bases. Per the germline V gene, CDR1 is MNHEY and CDR2 is SVGEGT. With 4 bases clipped from V and 5 bases from J, the junction kept 8 bases outside the gene matches. The CDR3 consists of 15 residues. The CDR3 protein is CASSFRLAVSETQYF. The CDR3 DNA reads as TGTGCCAGCAGTTTCCGACTAGCGGTGTCGGAGACCCAGTACTTC.

The chain recombines TRBV12-5 with TRBJ1-2, with a possible D match to TRBD1 (5 bases). Germline assignment: CDR1 LGHNT and CDR2 FRNRAP. Trimming removed 3 bases from V and 7 bases from J, with 9 bases in between. The CDR3 is 12 amino acids. The CDR3 DNA follows: TGTGCTAGTGGTTTAGGTCAGGGTGGCTACACCTTC. This gives the protein CASGLGQGGYTF. The whole variable domain, remainder taken from reference TRBV12-5 and TRBJ1-2, is DARVTQTPRHKVTEMGQEVTMRCQPILGHNTVFWYRQTMMQGLELLAYFRNRAPLDDSGMPKDRFSAEMPDATLATLKIQPSEPRDSAVYFCASGLGQGGYTFGSGTRLTVV.

CDR3 sequence: CASSQGITVSYGYTF. CDR3 DNA: TGCGCCAGCAGCCAAGGGATCACAGTCAGTTATGGCTACACCTTC. The V gene is TRBV4-1, the J gene TRBJ1-2; D is ambiguous. Trimming removed 1 base from V and 5 bases from J, with 14 bases in between. The CDR3 extends over 15 amino acids. The germline CDR1 and CDR2 sequences are MGHRA and YSYEKL.

The DNA of the CDR3 is TGTGCCAGCAGCTTCGATCCTGCAACTAATGAAAAACTGTTTTTT. It translates to CASSFDPATNEKLFF. V is TRBV5-5 and J is TRBJ1-4; no reliable D call. There are 15 residues in the CDR3. Germline CDR1 is SGHKS and CDR2 is YYEKEE (reference sequence). The V gene lost 2 bases and the J gene lost 0 bases, with 8 bases spanning the gap.

The chain combines TRBV7-9 with TRBJ1-2; D is undetermined. In germline, CDR1 is SEHNR, CDR2 FQNEAQ (reference sequence). V dropped 1 base and J dropped 5 bases, with 8 bases sitting between them. The CDR3 covers 13 residues. In nucleotides, the CDR3 is TGTGCCAGCAGCTTAGACGGGGTATATGGCTACACCTTC. Protein: CASSLDGVYGYTF.